The TCR beta chain described here comes from a study of graft-versus-host responses after intestinal transplantation. A note on this clone: Its antigen remains unidentified.

Only in-frame clones appear in the TCRdb table, and some are missing; sequencing was by immunoSEQ multiplex PCR. The sample has approximately 79,000 clones, about four fifths seen once. Germline CDR1 and CDR2: MGHRA and YSYEKL. The CDR3 is 16 residues long. V lost 6 bases and J lost 1; bases outside the gene matches: 4. The sequencing used unstimulated CD4+ T cells sorted from spleen or lymph node cells, collected before intestinal transplant. The clonotype was recovered from a human donor who received an intestinal transplant. The V and J genes are TRBV4-1 and TRBJ2-2; 11 bases match TRBD2. The CDR3 spells CASRPTSGRNTGELFF. CDR3 coding DNA: TGCGCCAGCAGACCAACTAGCGGGAGGAACACCGGGGAGCTGTTTTTT.